What follows are 8 T cell receptor beta chains derived from one specimen sequenced in a study of OX40 agonist ivuxolimab in advanced cancers. Sequenced by immunoSEQ multiplex PCR; TCRdb stores in-frame clones only, minus some. The sample holds about 51,000 clones, 88% seen once. Sequenced material: CD4+ or CD8+ T cells sorted from blood, taken in a trial of the OX40 agonist ivuxolimab. Receptor source: an adult with an advanced solid tumor such as melanoma, head and neck, liver or kidney cancer.

Here the CDR3 DNA reads TGTGCCAGCTCACCTCCAGCAGCCCCCTCCTACAATGAGCAGTTCTTC. Amino acids: CASSPPAAPSYNEQFF. The V gene is TRBV18, the J gene TRBJ2-1; D ambiguous. The germline V gene encodes CDR1 KGHSH and CDR2 LQKENI. V was shortened by 3 bases and J by 0 bases, with 12 bases between the two germline ends. The CDR3 extends over 16 amino acids. Combining the CDR3 with reference TRBV18 and TRBJ2-1 gives the whole variable domain NAGVMQNPRHLVRRRGQEARLRCSPMKGHSHVYWYRQLPEEGLKFMVYLQKENIIDESGMPKERFSAEFPKEGPSILRIQQVVRGDSAAYFCASSPPAAPSYNEQFFGPGTRLTVL.

This clone was recorded a few times. The rearrangement joins TRBV28 to TRBJ2-4, with 7 bases lining up with TRBD1. Per the germline V gene, CDR1 is MDHEN and CDR2 is SYDVKM. Trimming cost V 5 bases and J 8 bases; bases outside gene matches: 15. The CDR3 sequence is 16 residues long. The DNA for the CDR3 is TGTGCCAGCAGTCCCACCGGGACAGCTCGTGGGGACATTCAGTACTTC. Its protein is CASSPTGTARGDIQYF.

The gene calls are TRBV5-1 and TRBJ2-5; unclear D gene. Trimming stripped 1 base from V and 1 base from J, with 8 bases between. Germline assignment: CDR1 SGHRS and CDR2 YFSETQ. The CDR3 has 14 amino acids. The DNA for the CDR3 is TGCGCCAGCAGCTTGCAGATCTCCCAAGAGACCCAGTACTTC. It is translated as CASSLQISQETQYF.

J is TRBJ2-1 and V is TRBV6-5; D may be TRBD1 or TRBD2 (5 bases each). With 6 bases removed from V and 2 bases from J, the gap between germline ends came to 14 bases. The CDR3 length is 15 residues. CDR1 and CDR2 (germline): MNHEY, SVGAGI. CDR3 amino acids: CASSLTGHPYNEQFF. As DNA, the CDR3 is TGTGCCAGCAGCTTAACGGGGCACCCCTACAATGAGCAGTTCTTC.

The chain recombines TRBV5-1 with TRBJ2-3, with 7 bases lining up with TRBD2. The CDR3 sequence is 13 residues long. V dropped 3 bases and J dropped 3; count of bases not matched to a gene: 1. Germline CDR1 and CDR2: SGHRS and YFSETQ. The chain's CDR3 is CASSWGLTDTQYF. As DNA, the CDR3 is TGCGCCAGCAGCTGGGGACTAACAGATACGCAGTATTTT.

The chain recombines TRBV7-3 with TRBJ1-6; no clear D gene. Germline CDR1 is SGHTA and CDR2 is FQGTGA. This CDR3 region has 15 residues. Trimming pared 0 bases from V and 7 bases from J, leaving 10 bases between. This chain's CDR3 is CASSLTWGWNSPLHF. The CDR3 DNA reads as TGTGCCAGCAGCTTAACGTGGGGTTGGAATTCACCCCTCCACTTT.

The chain combines TRBV20-1 with TRBJ2-3, with 8 nucleotides matching TRBD2. The CDR3 extends over 11 amino acids. After removal of 2 bases from V and 10 bases from J, the junction contained 2 bases not matched to a gene. Germline CDR1 and CDR2: DFQATT and SNEGSKA (reference sequence). The CDR3 protein is CSARIAGPQYF. Here the CDR3 DNA reads TGCAGTGCTAGAATAGCGGGACCGCAGTATTTT.

The chain employs TRBV19 and TRBJ2-2; no reliable D call. Trimming took off 0 bases at V and 4 bases at J, with 9 bases between the two ends. The CDR3 contains 15 residues. Germline V gene lookup returns CDR1 LNHDA and CDR2 SQIVND (reference sequence). CDR3 bases: TGTGCCAGTAGTATAGACCAAACCATCACCGGGGAGCTGTTTTTT. Its translation is CASSIDQTITGELFF.